What follows is one T cell receptor beta chain and its context. The antigen remains undetermined. This sample was taken from a study of OX40 agonist ivuxolimab in advanced cancers. Study background: Ivuxolimab, an agonist antibody against OX40 (CD134), was given to patients. Administration of intravenous ivuxolimab to patients occurred every 2 weeks at 0.01 to 10 mg/kg.

Generated by immunoSEQ multiplex PCR, the TCRdb table keeps only in-frame clones and is missing some. Seen here are some 80,000 clones, about 85% observed once, and the top ten hold roughly 0.7%. Study results and caveats: The mean number of expanded clones was higher in CD8+ T cells than in CD4+.

The CDR3 runs 15 residues. CDR1 and CDR2 (germline): SNHLY, FYNNEI. V lost 3 bases to trimming and J lost 4 bases, with 13 bases between them. The clonotype comes from an adult with an advanced solid tumor such as melanoma, head and neck, liver or kidney cancer. Sequenced here: CD4+ or CD8+ T cells sorted from blood, sampled in a trial of the OX40 agonist ivuxolimab. The chain joins TRBV2 to TRBJ2-1, with D maybe TRBD1 (5 bases). The chain's CDR3 is CASSDWGRVYNEQFF. In DNA form, the CDR3 reads TGTGCCAGCAGTGATTGGGGCAGGGTTTACAATGAGCAGTTCTTC.